This TCR beta chain was sequenced during a study of long-term antiretroviral therapy in people with HIV. With regard to this clone: Its antigen is undetermined.

At the survey level, the v3.0 immunoSEQ assay was run. Using immunoSEQ multiplex PCR, the repertoire was profiled, and TCRdb retains in-frame clones only, with some absent. The sample comprises approximately 12,000 clones, 60% to 85% of which are singletons, and roughly 12% rests with the top ten. Study observations and caveats: Spans of CDR3 length were tighter for HIV repertoires than for controls.

Sequenced material: unsorted PBMCs, taken 0.8 years before starting antiretroviral therapy. The clonotype originates from a woman between 40 and 55 years old with HIV.

The DNA for the CDR3 is TGTGCCACCAGCAGTCTAACAGATGATCAGCCCCAGCATTTT. The encoded protein is CATSSLTDDQPQHF. The gene calls are TRBV15 and TRBJ1-5; no clear D gene. Germline values: CDR1 LNHNV, CDR2 YYDKDF (reference sequence). Trimming removed 3 bases at V and 5 bases at J, with 11 bases between. CDR3 length: 14 residues.